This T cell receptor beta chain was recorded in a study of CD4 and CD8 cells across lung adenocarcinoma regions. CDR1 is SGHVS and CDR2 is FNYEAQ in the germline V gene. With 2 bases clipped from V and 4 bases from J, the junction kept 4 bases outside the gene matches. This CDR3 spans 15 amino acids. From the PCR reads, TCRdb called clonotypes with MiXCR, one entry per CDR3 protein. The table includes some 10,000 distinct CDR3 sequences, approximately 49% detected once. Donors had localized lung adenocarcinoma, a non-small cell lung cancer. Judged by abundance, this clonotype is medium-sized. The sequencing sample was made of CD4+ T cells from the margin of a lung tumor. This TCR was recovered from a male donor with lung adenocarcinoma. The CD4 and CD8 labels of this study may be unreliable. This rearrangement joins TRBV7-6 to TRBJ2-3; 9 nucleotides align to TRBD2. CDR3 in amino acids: CASSLLAGSPDTQYF. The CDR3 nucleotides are TGTGCCAGCAGCTTACTAGCGGGGAGTCCAGATACGCAGTATTTT.